What follows are 16 T cell receptor beta chains derived from one specimen sequenced in a study of shared clonotypes between healthy human individuals. Measured with immunoSEQ multiplex PCR; TCRdb has only the in-frame clones, and not every one. Among roughly 2,300,000 clones, 85% to 95% were seen once, and the ten largest hold approximately 0.39%. The sequencing sample was made of naive CD4+ T cells from PBMCs. Subset noted: CD45RA+ positively selected. The source is a man between 18 and 35 years old in good health. Some clones in this sample may be carry-over from other donors' samples.

CDR3 region: CASSWGNLNTEAFF. The CDR3 nucleotides read TGTGCCAGCAGTTGGGGGAACCTGAACACTGAAGCTTTCTTT. J is TRBJ1-1 and V is TRBV6-6, with D possibly TRBD1 on 5 matching bases. Germline CDR1 and CDR2: MNHNY and SVGAGI (reference sequence). CDR3 length: 14 amino acids. V was cut by 4 bases and J by 0 bases, with 9 bases left in between.

This rearrangement joins TRBV6-6 to TRBJ2-1; D may be TRBD2 (6 bases). Trimming took off 2 bases at V and 1 base at J, with 9 bases between the two ends. Germline assignment: CDR1 MNHNY and CDR2 SVGAGI (reference sequence). The CDR3 length is 15 residues. CDR3 sequence: CASSYEGRSYNEQFF. The CDR3 DNA follows: TGTGCCAGCAGTTACGAGGGGAGGTCCTACAATGAGCAGTTCTTC.

The gene calls are TRBV28 and TRBJ2-7; 8 bases map to TRBD2. The junction had 11 bases not matched to a gene; V was cut back by 6 bases and J by 7 bases. Germline V gene data show CDR1 as MDHEN and CDR2 as SYDVKM. The CDR3 extends over 14 amino acids. As DNA, the CDR3 is TGTGCCAGCAGCTTCGGGAGGGCCTCGAGGGAGCAGTACTTC. Protein: CASSFGRASREQYF.

This chain connects TRBV5-1 to TRBJ2-1; 12 bases are a match to TRBD2. Germline CDR1 and CDR2: SGHRS and YFSETQ. V lost 7 bases to trimming and J lost 8 bases; unmatched junction nucleotides: 10. The CDR3 is made up of 15 amino acids. DNA for the CDR3: TGCGCCAGCGCCGTATTACTAGCGGGAGGCGATGAGCAGTTCTTC. It encodes CASAVLLAGGDEQFF.

The J gene is TRBJ2-2, the V gene TRBV9, with D possibly being TRBD1 (5 bases). This CDR3 has 16 residues. Per the germline V gene, CDR1 is SGDLS and CDR2 is YYNGEE. V was shortened by 4 bases and J by 2 bases, with 15 bases between the two germline ends. For the CDR3, the DNA is TGTGCCAGCAGCCCCCGACAGAGTTCCAACACCGGGGAGCTGTTTTTT. Protein: CASSPRQSSNTGELFF.

The rearrangement joins TRBV18 to TRBJ2-1; TRBD2 might be the D (7 bases). CDR1 and CDR2 (germline): KGHSH, LQKENI. The ends were cut back, 3 bases at V and 6 bases at J, with 15 bases in the middle. CDR3 length: 15 amino acids. The CDR3, as DNA: TGTGCCAGCTCACCGTACGGGGGGCAGGGCAATGAGCAGTTCTTC. Translation: CASSPYGGQGNEQFF. Filled out from reference TRBV18 and TRBJ2-1, the complete variable domain reads NAGVMQNPRHLVRRRGQEARLRCSPMKGHSHVYWYRQLPEEGLKFMVYLQKENIIDESGMPKERFSAEFPKEGPSILRIQQVVRGDSAAYFCASSPYGGQGNEQFFGPGTRLTVL.

V usage is TRBV5-6 and J usage is TRBJ2-7; D tentatively fits TRBD1 or TRBD2 (5 bases each). Germline CDR1 is SGHDT and CDR2 is YYEEEE. This CDR3 is built from 17 residues. V dropped 3 bases and J dropped 0 bases, with 19 bases sitting between them. CDR3 region: CASSSPGGGLYSYEQYF. DNA for the CDR3: TGTGCCAGCAGCTCCCCCGGTGGGGGTCTGTACTCCTACGAGCAGTACTTC. Supplemented by reference TRBV5-6 and TRBJ2-7, the full variable domain reads DAGVTQSPTHLIKTRGQQVTLRCSPKSGHDTVSWYQQALGQGPQFIFQYYEEEERQRGNFPDRFSGHQFPNYSSELNVNALLLGDSALYLCASSSPGGGLYSYEQYFGPGTRLTVT.

The V gene is TRBV4-1, the J gene TRBJ1-2; D is possibly TRBD1 (5 bases). The CDR3 covers 14 residues. Germline lookup yields CDR1 MGHRA and CDR2 YSYEKL. V was cut by 3 bases and J by 4 bases, with 12 bases left in between. CDR3 sequence (DNA): TGCGCCAGCAGCCAGGCGCAGGGTGGCTATGGCTACACCTTC. It encodes CASSQAQGGYGYTF.

This rearrangement joins TRBV6-1 to TRBJ2-7; D may be TRBD2 (5 bases). The CDR3 contains 15 residues. Germline CDR1 and CDR2: MNHNS and SASEGT. Trimming left V 3 bases short and J 2 bases short, with 14 bases between. The CDR3 DNA is TGTGCCAGCAGTGACCTATCTAGGGAGCCCTACGAGCAGTACTTC. Translation: CASSDLSREPYEQYF.

This sequence joins TRBV5-4 and TRBJ1-2; the D gene is possibly TRBD1 (5 bases). The CDR3 length is 14 residues. Germline CDR1 reads SGHNT; CDR2 reads YYREEE (reference sequence). Trimming removed 4 bases from V and 8 bases from J, with 18 bases in between. In DNA, the CDR3 is TGTGCCAGCAGCCCGGGACGCCACTCCGCCGGCTACACCTTC. It codes for CASSPGRHSAGYTF.

About this clone: Other DNA sequences from this sample encode an identical CDR3 as well. The J gene is TRBJ1-1, the V gene TRBV7-9; D perhaps matches TRBD1 (5 bases). CDR1 is SEHNR, CDR2 FQNEAQ, per germline (reference sequence). The CDR3 runs 13 residues. V was cut by 5 bases and J by 1 base, with 8 bases left in between. CDR3 sequence reads: CASSPQGNTEAFF. CDR3 sequence (DNA): TGTGCCAGCAGCCCCCAGGGGAACACTGAAGCTTTCTTT.

The gene calls are TRBV5-6 and TRBJ1-4; D gene unclear. In germline, CDR1 is SGHDT, CDR2 YYEEEE. This CDR3 region has 14 residues. Trimming stripped 0 bases from V and 8 bases from J, with 11 bases between. The CDR3 sequence is CASSLGLTGEKLFF. The CDR3 DNA is TGTGCCAGCAGCTTGGGTCTAACGGGGGAAAAACTGTTTTTT.

V is TRBV5-1 and J is TRBJ2-1; D gene unclear. This CDR3 region has 15 residues. Germline lookup yields CDR1 SGHRS and CDR2 YFSETQ. V was shortened by 0 bases and J by 0 bases, with 7 bases between the two germline ends. The CDR3 reads CASSLVDASYNEQFF. The CDR3 nucleotides read TGCGCCAGCAGCTTGGTGGACGCCTCCTACAATGAGCAGTTCTTC.

V is TRBV18 and J is TRBJ2-7; D is possibly TRBD2 (5 bases). The ends were cut back, 3 bases at V and 7 bases at J, with 13 bases in the middle. This CDR3 is built from 13 residues. Germline V CDR1 and CDR2: KGHSH, LQKENI. In DNA form, the CDR3 reads TGTGCCAGCTCACCCGGGGTTTGGGAAGAGCAGTACTTC. This translates into CASSPGVWEEQYF.

The V and J genes are TRBV6-5 and TRBJ2-3; the match to TRBD1 covers 11 bases. V shed 6 bases, J shed 4 bases, and the junction held 6 bases outside the gene matches. Germline V gene data show CDR1 as MNHEY and CDR2 as SVGAGI. This CDR3 is 15 amino acids long. CDR3 DNA: TGTGCCAGCAGGCGGACAGGGGGCCCCTCAGATACGCAGTATTTT. Translated: CASRRTGGPSDTQYF.

The chain recombines TRBV27 with TRBJ2-1, with TRBD1 matching over 8 bases. The length of the CDR3 is 16 residues. Germline trimming cut 6 bases from V and 5 bases from J; bases unmatched to any gene: 12. Per the germline V gene, CDR1 is MNHEY and CDR2 is SMNVEV (reference sequence). The CDR3 reads CASRRTGLVGNNEQFF. In DNA, the CDR3 is TGTGCCAGCAGAAGGACAGGGTTAGTGGGGAACAATGAGCAGTTCTTC.